This TCR beta chain was observed in a study of blood T cells in healthy people across ages. Points from the study as a whole: Older individuals had lower TCR beta diversity per million T cells (the decline was roughly linear).

It was with a sample-barcoded 5' primer and a J-beta primer mix that a second PCR of about 7 to 12 cycles was run. TCRdb reanalysed the 5' RACE reads using MiXCR and keeps one entry per CDR3 protein. The sample has approximately 2,000,000 distinct CDR3 sequences, about two fifths seen once; the top ten hold roughly 24%. This clonotype showed up just a few times. The antigen remains unidentified. The specimen was blood. This TCR was recovered from a human donor in good health.

The CDR3 is CAISARGPSDTEAFF. In DNA form, the CDR3 reads TGTGCCATCAGTGCGAGGGGGCCCTCGGACACTGAAGCTTTCTTT. The V and J genes are TRBV10-3 and TRBJ1-1; 7 nucleotides line up with TRBD1. V lost 4 bases to trimming and J lost 3 bases; unmatched junction nucleotides: 8. Germline values: CDR1 ENHRY, CDR2 SYGVKD. This CDR3 comprises 15 residues.